This record covers a single T cell receptor (beta chain). Its antigen is currently unknown. This table comes from immunoSEQ multiplex PCR, and its TCRdb copy is limited to in-frame clones, with some not included. Of about 47,000 clones in the sample, 94% were seen once. The related graft donor's blood sample was taken on the day of bone marrow donation. V gave up 2 bases and J gave up 1 base, with 11 bases separating them. The CDR3 totals 15 residues. Germline V lookup: CDR1 MGHRA, CDR2 YSYEKL. The data stem from a study of T cells after posttransplantation cyclophosphamide. Findings of the study overall: TRB overlap between skin or GI tissue T cells and blood was limited. Donor CD8+ memory clones often dominated recipient blood repertoires at later times. TRB clonality was highly associated with recipient CMV seropositivity and reactivation.

Sequences were obtained from PBMCs. The chain uses TRBV4-1 and TRBJ2-5; D is possibly TRBD1 (5 bases). This sequence was found in a woman in her twenties or thirties in good health and a related stem cell transplant donor. CDR3 coding DNA: TGCGCCAGCAGCCAACCCACCGACAGCCAAGAGACCCAGTACTTC. Protein product: CASSQPTDSQETQYF.